The rows below give T cell receptor beta chains drawn from one sample of a study of blood T cells in healthy people across ages. TCRdb reprocessed the 5' RACE reads with MiXCR, giving one entry per CDR3 protein. Of under 800,000 distinct CDR3 sequences in the sample, 20% to 25% are singletons; the top ten hold more than 3%. The sample was blood. The receptors were sampled from a man between 65 and 85 years old in good health. The CDR3 runs from the conserved cysteine through the conserved F or W. D genes are given only for firm matches. Where a row states a size, it is once, few, many or the class of an expanded clone; other rows omit it.

clone_size	v_call	j_call	d_call	cdr3_aa	cdr3_nt
many	TRBV29-1	TRBJ2-5	TRBD1	CSVPGQAQETQYF	TGCAGCGTTCCGGGACAGGCACAAGAGACCCAGTACTTC
NA	TRBV9	TRBJ2-5	TRBD2	CASSGGLAGAGETQYF	TGTGCCAGCAGCGGGGGACTAGCGGGAGCTGGAGAGACCCAGTACTTC
NA	TRBV2	TRBJ2-5	NA	CASFQGPWETQYF	TGTGCCAGCTTCCAGGGGCCTTGGGAGACCCAGTACTTC
few	TRBV29-1	TRBJ2-2	NA	CSVGLPTGELFF	TGCAGCGTTGGATTGCCAACCGGGGAGCTGTTTTTT
NA	TRBV25-1	TRBJ1-1	NA	CASSETSNTEAFF	TGTGCCAGCAGTGAGACATCGAACACTGAAGCTTTCTTT
few	TRBV27	TRBJ2-7	TRBD1	CASTPGTGSIEQYF	TGTGCCAGCACGCCCGGGACAGGGTCGATCGAGCAGTACTTC
few	TRBV20-1	TRBJ2-3	NA	CSARDPGSLSGDTQYF	TGCAGTGCTAGAGATCCGGGCAGTCTCTCGGGAGATACGCAGTATTTT
NA	TRBV2	TRBJ2-7	NA	CASSRLGHNEQYF	TGTGCCAGCAGCAGGTTGGGACACAACGAGCAGTACTTC
NA	TRBV7-9	TRBJ2-3	TRBD2	CASSWRLAGDHTDTQYF	TGTGCCAGCAGCTGGAGACTAGCGGGAGATCACACAGATACGCAGTATTTT
NA	TRBV7-3	TRBJ2-5	NA	CASSPIPSDQETQYF	TGTGCCAGCAGCCCGATACCTAGCGACCAAGAGACCCAGTACTTC
few	TRBV7-2	TRBJ2-1	NA	CASSLGDLYDEQFF	TGTGCCAGCAGCTTAGGGGATTTGTACGATGAGCAGTTCTTC
NA	TRBV15	TRBJ2-7	NA	CATSRDPALAYEQYF	TGTGCCACCAGCAGAGATCCGGCATTGGCCTACGAGCAGTACTTC
few	TRBV27	TRBJ2-1	NA	CASSFLGPYNEQFF	TGTGCCAGCAGTTTTTTGGGCCCCTACAATGAGCAGTTCTTC
few	TRBV11-2	TRBJ2-1	NA	CASSLALGRLDYNEQFF	TGTGCCAGCAGCTTAGCGCTAGGGAGACTAGACTACAATGAGCAGTTCTTC
many	TRBV14	TRBJ2-7	NA	CASSQVTYEQYF	TGTGCCAGCAGCCAAGTTACCTACGAGCAGTACTTC
few	TRBV6-5	TRBJ2-4	NA	CASSYGRPEGKNIQYF	TGTGCCAGCAGTTACGGGCGACCGGAGGGCAAAAACATTCAGTACTTC
few	TRBV12-3/TRBV12-4	TRBJ1-2	TRBD1	CASSPLDRGLFTF	TGTGCCAGCAGCCCTTTAGACAGGGGGCTCTTCACCTTC
few	TRBV20-1	TRBJ2-5	NA	CSARAAADHQETQYF	TGCAGTGCTAGAGCAGCAGCGGATCACCAAGAGACCCAGTACTTC
NA	TRBV25-1	TRBJ2-2	NA	CASSALAASGELFF	TGTGCCAGCAGTGCTCTAGCCGCGTCCGGGGAGCTGTTTTTT
NA	TRBV28	TRBJ2-1	NA	CASSLVRGTSSYNEQFF	TGTGCCAGCAGTTTAGTTCGGGGGACAAGCTCCTACAATGAGCAGTTCTTC
few	TRBV27	TRBJ2-1	NA	CASSLILGDYNEQFF	TGTGCCAGCAGTTTAATCCTAGGAGACTACAATGAGCAGTTCTTC
NA	TRBV7-2	TRBJ2-1	NA	CASSLGLRARQFF	TGTGCCAGCAGCTTAGGGTTGCGGGCCCGGCAGTTCTTC
NA	TRBV12-3/TRBV12-4	TRBJ2-5	NA	CASSFTAPETQYF	TGTGCCAGCAGTTTTACAGCCCCGGAGACCCAGTACTTC
few	TRBV7-9	TRBJ2-1	TRBD1	CASSSHRGSYNEQFF	TGTGCCAGCAGCTCGCACAGGGGCTCCTACAATGAGCAGTTCTTC
few	TRBV20-1	TRBJ1-5	NA	CSARGGAVGNQPQHF	TGCAGTGCTAGGGGGGGGGCCGTGGGCAATCAGCCCCAGCATTTT
NA	TRBV7-8	TRBJ2-7	TRBD1	CASSLGGQGAYEQYF	TGTGCCAGCAGCTTAGGGGGACAGGGGGCCTACGAGCAGTACTTC
NA	TRBV20-1	TRBJ1-1	NA	CSAPPGGDTEAFF	TGCAGTGCTCCCCCGGGGGGCGACACTGAAGCTTTCTTT
NA	TRBV2	TRBJ2-1	NA	CASSVREQQFF	TGTGCCAGCAGTGTACGGGAGCAGCAGTTCTTC
NA	TRBV5-6	TRBJ1-5	TRBD1	CASSPRSTGVGQPQHF	TGTGCCAGCAGCCCGCGATCCACAGGGGTTGGTCAGCCCCAGCATTTT
NA	TRBV7-2	TRBJ1-1	TRBD1	CASSLGGTGEEAFF	TGTGCCAGCAGCTTAGGTGGGACAGGGGAGGAAGCTTTCTTT
NA	TRBV19	TRBJ2-5	NA	CASKGEVGETQYF	TGTGCCAGTAAAGGGGAGGTCGGAGAGACCCAGTACTTC
NA	TRBV20-1	TRBJ2-7	NA	CSAPGPLSYEQYF	TGCAGTGCCCCTGGACCGCTCTCCTACGAGCAGTACTTC
NA	TRBV6-1	TRBJ1-4	NA	CASSRPDPREKLFF	TGTGCCAGCTCCCGGCCGGACCCTAGAGAAAAACTGTTTTTT
few	TRBV7-2	TRBJ2-3	NA	CASSLAGQPSDTQYF	TGTGCCAGCAGCTTAGCCGGACAACCCTCAGATACGCAGTATTTT
NA	TRBV20-1	TRBJ2-1	TRBD2	CSLPKGGSSPYNEQFF	TGCAGCCTCCCTAAGGGCGGGAGCTCCCCTTACAATGAGCAGTTCTTC
few	TRBV3-1	TRBJ2-7	TRBD2	CASSQGAGATYEQYF	TGTGCCAGCAGCCAAGGAGCGGGAGCCACCTACGAGCAGTACTTC
NA	TRBV29-1	TRBJ2-3	NA	CSVEDVGEAPPDTQYF	TGCAGCGTTGAAGATGTGGGGGAGGCCCCCCCCGATACGCAGTATTTT
few	TRBV6-1	TRBJ2-1	TRBD2	CASSDVASGRGNEQFF	TGTGCCAGCAGTGATGTCGCTAGCGGGAGAGGTAATGAGCAGTTCTTC
NA	TRBV5-1	TRBJ2-3	TRBD2	CASSGGLAATDTQYF	TGCGCCAGCAGCGGAGGACTAGCGGCGACAGATACGCAGTATTTT
few	TRBV2	TRBJ2-2	TRBD1	CASKASGGTGELFF	TGTGCCAGCAAGGCTTCAGGGGGCACCGGGGAGCTGTTTTTT
few	TRBV10-3	TRBJ1-3	NA	CAISPGTAGDTIYF	TGTGCCATCAGTCCCGGTACAGCCGGGGACACCATATATTTT
NA	TRBV3-1	TRBJ2-7	NA	CASSQGVGRYEQYF	TGTGCCAGCAGCCAAGGAGTAGGGAGATACGAGCAGTACTTC
NA	TRBV20-1	TRBJ2-3	TRBD2	CSASRDYLTDTQYF	TGCAGTGCTAGCCGGGACTACCTCACAGATACGCAGTATTTT
few	TRBV19	TRBJ1-3	NA	CASSIEASSGNTIYF	TGTGCCAGTAGTATTGAGGCGAGCTCTGGAAACACCATATATTTT
NA	TRBV7-2	TRBJ2-7	TRBD2	CASSLVLAGGTYEQYF	TGTGCCAGCAGCTTAGTCCTAGCGGGAGGGACCTACGAGCAGTACTTC
NA	TRBV5-1	TRBJ2-1	TRBD2	CASSLAGISYNEQFF	TGCGCCAGCAGCTTAGCGGGAATCTCCTACAATGAGCAGTTCTTC
NA	TRBV29-1	TRBJ2-7	TRBD2	CSVGRREGFDEQYF	TGCAGCGTTGGGAGGCGGGAGGGCTTTGACGAGCAGTACTTC
few	TRBV11-2	TRBJ2-1	NA	CASSLAQVIYNEQFF	TGTGCCAGCAGCTTAGCCCAGGTAATTTACAATGAGCAGTTCTTC
few	TRBV20-1	TRBJ1-5	NA	CSAGETDYSNQPQHF	TGCAGTGCGGGAGAGACAGACTATAGCAATCAGCCCCAGCATTTT
NA	TRBV9	TRBJ2-1	TRBD2	CASSVGLADEHRGQFF	TGTGCCAGCAGCGTAGGGCTAGCGGACGAGCATAGGGGGCAGTTCTTC
NA	TRBV28	TRBJ2-3	NA	CAHTLGGADTQYF	TGTGCCCACACCCTGGGGGGCGCAGATACGCAGTATTTT
NA	TRBV2	TRBJ2-1	NA	CASSADPRYNEQFF	TGTGCCAGCAGCGCGGACCCCCGTTACAATGAGCAGTTCTTC
NA	TRBV27	TRBJ2-3	NA	CASSPTGGDTQYF	TGTGCCAGCAGTCCGACTGGGGGTGATACGCAGTATTTT